This TCR beta chain stems from a study of T cells in Graves' hyperthyroidism and ophthalmopathy. The CDR3 regions of TCR beta were amplified from RNA transcripts. Initially, a first-round RT-PCR of the TCR CDR3 employed the HTBI primer set. TCRdb re-derived calls from the multiplex PCR reads in MiXCR, one entry per CDR3 protein. The data contain 500,000 or so distinct CDR3 sequences, roughly a sixth of them seen just once; the ten biggest clones take up 15% to 20%. Germline V gene sequence: CDR1 LGHDT, CDR2 YNNKEL (reference sequence). CDR3 size: 13 residues. V lost 4 bases and J 6 bases, leaving 10 bases between the germline ends. Under 3 months was the duration of disease in ophthalmopathy patients, who also had a Clinical Activity Score of at least 3 and a NOSPECS grade of at least 4. Every diagnosis used clinical symptoms, serum thyroxine and TRAb, thyroid ultrasound and orbital computed tomography.

The chain joins TRBV3-1 to TRBJ2-1; weak D call: TRBD2 (5 bases). Specimen: blood. The sequence was obtained from a woman aged 18-35 years with Graves' ophthalmopathy. The chain's CDR3 is CASSLRAANEQFF. CDR3 in DNA: TGTGCCAGCAGCCTTCGAGCGGCCAATGAGCAGTTCTTC.